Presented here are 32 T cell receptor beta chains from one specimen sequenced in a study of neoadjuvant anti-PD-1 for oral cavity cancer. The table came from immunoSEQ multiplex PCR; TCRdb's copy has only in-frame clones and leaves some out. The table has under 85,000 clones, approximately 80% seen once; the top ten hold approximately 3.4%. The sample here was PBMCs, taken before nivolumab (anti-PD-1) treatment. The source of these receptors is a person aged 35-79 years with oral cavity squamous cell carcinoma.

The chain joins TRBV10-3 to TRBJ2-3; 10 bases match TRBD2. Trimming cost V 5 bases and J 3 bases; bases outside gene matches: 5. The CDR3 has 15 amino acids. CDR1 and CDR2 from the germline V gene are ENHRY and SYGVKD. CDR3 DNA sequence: TGTGCCATCAGTCCAGCGGGAGGGAAGACAGATACGCAGTATTTT. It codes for CAISPAGGKTDTQYF.

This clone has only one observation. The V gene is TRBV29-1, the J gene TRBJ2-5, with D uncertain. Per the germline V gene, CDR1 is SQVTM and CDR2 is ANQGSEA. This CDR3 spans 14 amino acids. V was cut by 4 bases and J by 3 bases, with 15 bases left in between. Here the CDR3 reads CSVASSPREETQYF. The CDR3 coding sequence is TGCAGCGTTGCCTCCAGTCCTAGGGAAGAGACCCAGTACTTC.

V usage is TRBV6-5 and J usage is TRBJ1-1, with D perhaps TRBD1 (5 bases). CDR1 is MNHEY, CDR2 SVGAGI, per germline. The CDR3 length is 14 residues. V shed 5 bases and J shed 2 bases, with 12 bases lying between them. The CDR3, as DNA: TGTGCCAGCAGTATTAGGACACCTAACACTGAAGCTTTCTTT. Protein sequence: CASSIRTPNTEAFF.

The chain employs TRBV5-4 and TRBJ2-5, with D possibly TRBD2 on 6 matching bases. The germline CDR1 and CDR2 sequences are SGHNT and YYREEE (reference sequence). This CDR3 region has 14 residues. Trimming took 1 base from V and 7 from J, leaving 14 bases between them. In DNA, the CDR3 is TGTGCCAGCAGCTTGTCTCGGGACGGGGGGACCCAGTACTTC. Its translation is CASSLSRDGGTQYF.

The CDR3 DNA follows: TGTGCCTGGAGTGTCGGAGCCGGGACCTATGGCTACACCTTC. Its protein is CAWSVGAGTYGYTF. The J gene is TRBJ1-2, the V gene TRBV30, with D perhaps TRBD1 (5 bases). CDR3 length: 14 amino acids. CDR1 is GTSNPN, CDR2 SVGIG, per germline (reference sequence). The germline V and J ends were trimmed by 0 bases and 4 bases, with 12 bases remaining between them.

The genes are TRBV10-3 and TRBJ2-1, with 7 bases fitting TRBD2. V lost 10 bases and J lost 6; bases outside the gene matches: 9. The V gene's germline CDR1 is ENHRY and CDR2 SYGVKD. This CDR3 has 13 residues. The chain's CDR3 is CATGTTIVNEQFF. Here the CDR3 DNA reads TGTGCCACCGGGACTACAATCGTCAATGAGCAGTTCTTC.

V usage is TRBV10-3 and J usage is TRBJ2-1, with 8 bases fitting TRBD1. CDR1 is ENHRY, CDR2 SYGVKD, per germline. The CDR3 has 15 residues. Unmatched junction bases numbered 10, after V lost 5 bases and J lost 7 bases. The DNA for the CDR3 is TGTGCCATCAGTCCCCTTGACAGGGGAGGTAATGAGCAGTTCTTC. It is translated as CAISPLDRGGNEQFF.

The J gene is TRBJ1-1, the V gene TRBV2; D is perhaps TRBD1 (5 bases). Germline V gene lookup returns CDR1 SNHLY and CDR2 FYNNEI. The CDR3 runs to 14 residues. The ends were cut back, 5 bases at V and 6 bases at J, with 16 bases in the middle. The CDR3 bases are TGTGCCAGCAGTTCCACAGGTAAAGGGTCTGAAGCTTTCTTT. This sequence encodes CASSSTGKGSEAFF. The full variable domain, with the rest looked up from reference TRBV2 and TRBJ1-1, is EPEVTQTPSHQVTQMGQEVILRCVPISNHLYFYWYRQILGQKVEFLVSFYNNEISEKSEIFDDQFSVERPDGSNFTLKIRSTKLEDSAMYFCASSSTGKGSEAFFGQGTRLTVV.

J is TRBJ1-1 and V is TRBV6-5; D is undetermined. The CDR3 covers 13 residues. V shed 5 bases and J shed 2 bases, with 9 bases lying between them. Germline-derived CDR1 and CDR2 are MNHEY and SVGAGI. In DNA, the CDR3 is TGTGCCAGCAGTCGTACACTTAACACTGAAGCTTTCTTT. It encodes CASSRTLNTEAFF.

The DNA of the CDR3 is TGTGCCAGCAGTCGTCCTGAGGGACTAGCGGGAGGAAGCAATGAGCAGTTCTTC. Its translation: CASSRPEGLAGGSNEQFF. The V gene is TRBV2, the J gene TRBJ2-1, with 15 bases fitting TRBD2. The germline CDR1 and CDR2 sequences are SNHLY and FYNNEI. The CDR3 consists of 18 residues. V shed 5 bases and J 6 bases; nucleotides not matched to a gene: 11. Full variable domain (remainder filled in from reference TRBV2 and TRBJ2-1): EPEVTQTPSHQVTQMGQEVILRCVPISNHLYFYWYRQILGQKVEFLVSFYNNEISEKSEIFDDQFSVERPDGSNFTLKIRSTKLEDSAMYFCASSRPEGLAGGSNEQFFGPGTRLTVL.

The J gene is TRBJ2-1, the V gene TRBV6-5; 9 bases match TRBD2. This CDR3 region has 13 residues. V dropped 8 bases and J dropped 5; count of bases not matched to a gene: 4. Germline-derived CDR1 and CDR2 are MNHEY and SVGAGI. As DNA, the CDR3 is TGTGCCAGCGCGGGAGGGCCCCACAATGAGCAGTTCTTC. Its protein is CASAGGPHNEQFF.

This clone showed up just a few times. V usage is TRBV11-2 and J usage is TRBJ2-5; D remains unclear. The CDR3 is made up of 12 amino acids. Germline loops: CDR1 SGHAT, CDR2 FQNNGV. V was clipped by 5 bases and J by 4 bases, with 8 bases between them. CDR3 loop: CASSPYLETQYF. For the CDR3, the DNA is TGTGCCAGCAGCCCTTATCTAGAGACCCAGTACTTC.

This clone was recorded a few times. Here the CDR3 reads CAISRTQATLSGNTIYF. CDR3 nucleotides: TGTGCCATCAGTAGAACCCAGGCGACCCTCTCTGGAAACACCATATATTTT. The rearrangement uses TRBV10-3 and TRBJ1-3; no firm D call. Germline lookup yields CDR1 ENHRY and CDR2 SYGVKD. Trimming shortened V by 5 bases and J by 0 bases, and 17 bases separated the two germline ends. The CDR3 is made up of 17 amino acids.

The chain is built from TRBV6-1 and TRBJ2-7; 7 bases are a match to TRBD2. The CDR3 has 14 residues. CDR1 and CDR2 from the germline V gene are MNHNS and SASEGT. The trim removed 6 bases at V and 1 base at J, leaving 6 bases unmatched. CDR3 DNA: TGTGCCAGCAGGGGGACTACCAATTCCTACGAGCAGTACTTC. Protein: CASRGTTNSYEQYF.

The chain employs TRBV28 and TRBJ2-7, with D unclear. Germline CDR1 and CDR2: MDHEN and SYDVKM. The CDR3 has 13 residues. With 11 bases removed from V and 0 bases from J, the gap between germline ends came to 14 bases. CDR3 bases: TGTGCCGCAAGACCTCAGAGCTCCTACGAGCAGTACTTC. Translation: CAARPQSSYEQYF.

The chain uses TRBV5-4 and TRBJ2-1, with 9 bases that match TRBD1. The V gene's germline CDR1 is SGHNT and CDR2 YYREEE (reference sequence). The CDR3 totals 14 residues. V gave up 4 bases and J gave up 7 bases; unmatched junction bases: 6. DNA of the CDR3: TGTGCCAGCAGCGGCGGGACAGGGAATAATGAGCAGTTCTTC. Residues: CASSGGTGNNEQFF. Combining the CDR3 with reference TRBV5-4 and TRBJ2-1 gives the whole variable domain ETGVTQSPTHLIKTRGQQVTLRCSSQSGHNTVSWYQQALGQGPQFIFQYYREEENGRGNFPPRFSGLQFPNYSSELNVNALELDDSALYLCASSGGTGNNEQFFGPGTRLTVL.

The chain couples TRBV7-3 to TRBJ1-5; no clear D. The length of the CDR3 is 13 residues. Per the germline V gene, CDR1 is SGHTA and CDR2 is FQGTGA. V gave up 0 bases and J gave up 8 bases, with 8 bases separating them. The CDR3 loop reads CASSLTTGEPQHF. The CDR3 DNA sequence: TGTGCCAGCAGCTTAACGACCGGTGAGCCCCAGCATTTT.

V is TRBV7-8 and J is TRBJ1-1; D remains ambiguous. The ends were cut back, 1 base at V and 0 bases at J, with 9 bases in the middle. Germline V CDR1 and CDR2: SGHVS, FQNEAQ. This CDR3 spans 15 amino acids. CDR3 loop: CASSLVSGVNTEAFF. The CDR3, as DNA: TGTGCCAGCAGCTTAGTTTCGGGAGTGAACACTGAAGCTTTCTTT.

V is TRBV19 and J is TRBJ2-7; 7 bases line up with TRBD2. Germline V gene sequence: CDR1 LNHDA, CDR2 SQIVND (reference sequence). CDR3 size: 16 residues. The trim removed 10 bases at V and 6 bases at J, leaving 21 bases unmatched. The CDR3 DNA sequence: TGTGCCACCACTACCACGGTCGGAGGCGGCGGGAGCGAGCAGTACTTC. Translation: CATTTTVGGGGSEQYF.

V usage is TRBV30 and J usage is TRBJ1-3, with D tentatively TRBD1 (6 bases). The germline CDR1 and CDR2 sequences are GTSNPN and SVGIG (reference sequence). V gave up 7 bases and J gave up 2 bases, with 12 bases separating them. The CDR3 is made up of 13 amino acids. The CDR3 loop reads CASDRHAGNTIYF. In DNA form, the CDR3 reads TGTGCCTCCGACAGGCATGCTGGAAACACCATATATTTT.

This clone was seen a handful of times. The CDR3 reads CSVAQPAGELFF. The CDR3 DNA sequence: TGCAGCGTTGCCCAGCCTGCCGGGGAGCTGTTTTTT. This rearrangement joins TRBV29-1 to TRBJ2-2; D not resolved. Trimming pared 4 bases from V and 6 bases from J, leaving 9 bases between. Germline CDR1 and CDR2: SQVTM and ANQGSEA. The CDR3 runs to 12 residues.

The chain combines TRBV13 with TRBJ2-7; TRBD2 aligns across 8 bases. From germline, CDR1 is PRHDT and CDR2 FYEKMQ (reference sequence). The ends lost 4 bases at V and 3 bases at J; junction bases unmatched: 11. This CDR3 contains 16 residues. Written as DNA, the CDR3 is TGTGCCAGCAGCTGGGCCAGGGGCGGGAGGAACTACGAGCAGTACTTC. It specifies CASSWARGGRNYEQYF.

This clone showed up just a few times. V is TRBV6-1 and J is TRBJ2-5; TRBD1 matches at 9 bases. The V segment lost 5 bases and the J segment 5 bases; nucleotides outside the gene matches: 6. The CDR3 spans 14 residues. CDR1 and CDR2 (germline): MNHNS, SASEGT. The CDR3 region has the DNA TGTGCCAGCAGTACACAGGGGGCGGTGGAGACCCAGTACTTC. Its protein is CASSTQGAVETQYF.

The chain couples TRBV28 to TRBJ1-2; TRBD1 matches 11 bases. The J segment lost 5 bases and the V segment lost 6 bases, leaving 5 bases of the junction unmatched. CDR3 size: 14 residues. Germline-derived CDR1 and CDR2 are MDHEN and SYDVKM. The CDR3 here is CASSRGQGAYGYTF. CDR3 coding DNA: TGTGCCAGCAGCCGAGGACAGGGGGCTTATGGCTACACCTTC.

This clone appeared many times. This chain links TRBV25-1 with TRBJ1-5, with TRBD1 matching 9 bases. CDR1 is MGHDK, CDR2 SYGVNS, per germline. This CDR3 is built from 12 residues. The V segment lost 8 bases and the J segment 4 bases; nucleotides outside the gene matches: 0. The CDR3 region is CASGQGNQPQHF. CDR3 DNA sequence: TGTGCCAGCGGACAGGGGAATCAGCCCCAGCATTTT.

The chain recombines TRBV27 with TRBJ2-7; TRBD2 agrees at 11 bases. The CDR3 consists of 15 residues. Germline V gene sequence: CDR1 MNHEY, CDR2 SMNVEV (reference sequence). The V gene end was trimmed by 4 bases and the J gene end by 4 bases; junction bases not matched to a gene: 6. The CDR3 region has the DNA TGTGCCAGCAGTTATCAGGGACTAGCGGCATACGAGCAGTACTTC. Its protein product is CASSYQGLAAYEQYF.

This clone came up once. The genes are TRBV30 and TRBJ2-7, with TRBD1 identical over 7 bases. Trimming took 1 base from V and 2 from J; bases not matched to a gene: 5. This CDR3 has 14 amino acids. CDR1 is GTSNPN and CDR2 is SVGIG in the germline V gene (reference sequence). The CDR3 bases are TGTGCCTGGAGTGAAAACAGGGGTGCCTACGAGCAGTACTTC. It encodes CAWSENRGAYEQYF.

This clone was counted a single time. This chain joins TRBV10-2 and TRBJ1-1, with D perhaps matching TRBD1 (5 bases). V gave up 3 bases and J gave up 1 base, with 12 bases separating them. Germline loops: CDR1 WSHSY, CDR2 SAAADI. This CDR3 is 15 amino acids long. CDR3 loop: CASSEPGTGNTEAFF. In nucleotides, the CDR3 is TGCGCCAGCAGTGAACCCGGGACGGGGAACACTGAAGCTTTCTTT.

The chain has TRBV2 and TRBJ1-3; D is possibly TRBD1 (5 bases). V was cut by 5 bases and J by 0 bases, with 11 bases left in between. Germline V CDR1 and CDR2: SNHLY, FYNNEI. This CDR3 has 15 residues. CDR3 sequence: CASSREGSSGNTIYF. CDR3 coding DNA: TGTGCCAGCAGTAGAGAGGGGAGCTCTGGAAACACCATATATTTT.

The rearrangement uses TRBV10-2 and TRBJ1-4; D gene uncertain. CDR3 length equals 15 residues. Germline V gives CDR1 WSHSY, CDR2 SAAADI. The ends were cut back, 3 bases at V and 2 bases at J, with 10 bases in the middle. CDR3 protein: CASSERQVTNEKLFF. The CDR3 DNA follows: TGCGCCAGCAGTGAACGGCAGGTGACTAATGAAAAACTGTTTTTT.

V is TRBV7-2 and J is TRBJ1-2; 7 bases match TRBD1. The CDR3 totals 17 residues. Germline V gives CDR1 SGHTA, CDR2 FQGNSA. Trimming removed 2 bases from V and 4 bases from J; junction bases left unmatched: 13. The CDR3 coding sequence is TGTGCCAGCAGCTTAATTTGGGGTCGAGGGGGCCTCTATGGCTACACCTTC. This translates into CASSLIWGRGGLYGYTF.

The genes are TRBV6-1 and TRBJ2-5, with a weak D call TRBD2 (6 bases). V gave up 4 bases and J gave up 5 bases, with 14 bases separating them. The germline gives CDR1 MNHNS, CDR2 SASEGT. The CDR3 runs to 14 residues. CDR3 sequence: CASSGSPGGETQYF. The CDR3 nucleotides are TGTGCCAGCAGTGGTTCTCCCGGAGGGGAGACCCAGTACTTC.